This TCR beta chain was obtained from a study of CD8+CD57+ T cells in acquired aplastic anemia. Study as a whole: Mean yield of DNA from sorted CD4+ and CD8+ cells was around 3 ug. Broader study findings: Shared by patients and controls, some 29 CD8+ CDR3s were abundant in patients.

The germline gives CDR1 LGHNA, CDR2 YSLEER. CDR3 length: 16 residues. With V trimmed by 4 bases and J by 3 bases, 11 bases remained unmatched. This clonotype was seen a single time. The antigen remains undetermined. A read error may explain this, as a much larger clone is one base away. CD8+CD57+ cell expansion, shown by flow cytometry, had occurred in the patients selected for sequencing. By the time of blood sampling, patients had still received no therapy. Genomic DNA, serving as template, underwent TCR beta VDJ and CDR3 profiling. TCRdb reanalysed the reads using MiXCR and keeps one entry per CDR3 protein. The data contain 260,000 or so distinct CDR3 sequences, roughly half of them singletons.

The chain employs TRBV4-3 and TRBJ2-5; TRBD1 matches 7 bases. The sample consisted of sorted CD4+, CD8+, or CD8+CD57+ T cells (not recorded which) from PBMCs. The receptor was isolated from a human donor with aplastic anemia. CDR3 sequence (DNA): TGCGCCAGCAGCCGAGATTGGGTAGGGGGCGAAGAGACCCAGTACTTC. Encoded protein: CASSRDWVGGEETQYF.